This T cell receptor (beta chain) was found in a study of PD-1 blockade in mismatch repair-deficient tumors. Study-level information: Patients had approximately 13 mismatch repair-deficient cancer types and were previously treated and progressing. General observations from the study: Rapid post-treatment expansion, then contraction, generally preceding radiologic response, marked tumor-resident clones.

To note about this clone: Its cognate antigen is unknown.

All patients were mismatch repair deficient, assessed by either PCR or immunohistochemistry. Germline loops: CDR1 MNHEY, CDR2 SMNVEV (reference sequence). This CDR3 spans 14 amino acids. V was cut by 7 bases and J by 10 bases, with 22 bases left in between. Profiling relied on immunoSEQ multiplex PCR, and the TCRdb table lists in-frame clones only, not all of them. This sample carries around 40,000 clones, roughly 84% of them seen once, and the ten largest clones take 3% to 4.5%. This chain joins TRBV27 and TRBJ1-1; D possibly corresponds to TRBD1 (5 bases). The sequencing used peripheral blood, collected 76 weeks after starting pembrolizumab. This TCR derives from an adult with mismatch repair-deficient cancer. The CDR3 reads CASTPTGLRGRAFF. The CDR3 nucleotides read TGTGCCAGCACTCCTACAGGACTCCGGGGACGAGCTTTCTTT.